Listed below are T cell receptor beta chains from one sample, sequenced in a study of T-cell reconstitution after alpha-beta-depleted transplantation in children. Each CDR3 protein is one row after TCRdb ran MiXCR on the PCR reads. The sample gives some 450,000 distinct CDR3 sequences, around two fifths of which show up once; under 35% is in the top ten. The sample was PBMCs, taken before TCRalphabeta/CD19-depleted stem cell transplant. These receptors all come from a girl aged 2-10 years with aplastic anemia, due to receive a stem cell transplant. CDR3s include the opening cysteine and the closing phenylalanine or tryptophan. A D gene is named only where the DNA matches it firmly. Not every row has a clone size; where given, it reads once, few, many or a size class.

CASSLPSIDTQYF	TGTGCCAGCAGCCTACCGTCCATAGATACGCAGTATTTT	13	TRBV9	TRBJ2-3	-	few
CATSAGLADVTDTQYF	TGTGCCACCAGCGCGGGACTAGCTGATGTCACAGATACGCAGTATTTT	16	TRBV15	TRBJ2-3	TRBD2	-
CASSLFGTGGYEQYF	TGTGCCAGCAGTTTATTCGGGACAGGGGGCTACGAGCAGTACTTC	15	TRBV28	TRBJ2-7	TRBD1	-
CASGNNLGPGPATDTQYF	TGTGCCAGCGGTAACAACCTAGGACCGGGACCAGCTACAGATACGCAGTATTTT	18	TRBV11-1	TRBJ2-3	-	-
CSVEGNNEQFF	TGCAGCGTGGAAGGAAACAATGAGCAGTTCTTC	11	TRBV29-1	TRBJ2-1	-	many
CASSRAVTYEQYF	TGTGCCAGCAGCCGAGCGGTTACCTACGAGCAGTACTTC	13	TRBV6-1	TRBJ2-7	-	many
CASSQGGLNEQYF	TGTGCCAGCAGCCAAGGGGGTCTCAACGAGCAGTACTTC	13	TRBV3-1	TRBJ2-7	-	many
CASSDHGGVTDTQYF	TGTGCCAGCAGCGATCACGGGGGGGTGACAGATACGCAGTATTTT	15	TRBV9	TRBJ2-3	TRBD2	-
CASSLVQSSYEQYF	TGTGCCAGCAGCTTAGTACAGAGCTCCTACGAGCAGTACTTC	14	TRBV11-2	TRBJ2-7	-	-
CATSRGGVAGVHAFF	TGTGCCACCAGCAGAGGGGGAGTAGCGGGAGTACACGCGTTCTTC	15	TRBV15	TRBJ2-1	TRBD2	few